Listed here are 2 T cell receptor beta chains from one sample, sequenced in a study of blood T cell repertoires in COVID-19. Clones were read by immunoSEQ multiplex PCR, and TCRdb kept only the in-frame ones, dropping some. This table holds about 150,000 clones, more than 75% found once. Sequenced: peripheral blood. These receptors came from a man in his 60s with acute or convalescent COVID-19.

The chain uses TRBV6-4 and TRBJ2-1; tentative D call: TRBD2 (5 bases). The V gene's germline CDR1 is MRHNA and CDR2 SNTAGT. V lost 3 bases, J lost 7 bases, and 16 bases lay in between. This CDR3 has 15 amino acids. CDR3 protein: CASSEMGESGNEQFF. The CDR3 DNA reads TGTGCCAGCAGTGAAATGGGAGAGAGTGGTAATGAGCAGTTCTTC.

The chain couples TRBV27 to TRBJ1-5; unclear D gene. The V gene lost 0 bases and the J gene lost 1 base, with 7 bases spanning the gap. CDR3 length: 15 amino acids. Germline CDR1 reads MNHEY; CDR2 reads SMNVEV (reference sequence). The CDR3: CASSLSVASNQPQHF. The CDR3 nucleotides read TGTGCCAGCAGTTTATCGGTAGCGAGCAATCAGCCCCAGCATTTT.